The 12 T cell receptor beta chains presented below share a single source sample, sequenced in a study of T cell repertoires in aging, cancer and after chemotherapy. A mixed TRB-A/B primer pool amplified rearranged TRB by multiplex touch-down PCR. A single record per CDR3 protein comes from TCRdb applying MiXCR to the multiplex PCR reads. The table includes 2,500 to 3,500 distinct CDR3 sequences, approximately 30% detected once. TCR beta rearrangements were amplified from peripheral blood genomic DNA. Material: blood. The receptors derive from a human donor with a solid tumor.

This rearrangement joins TRBV20-1 to TRBJ2-1, with 10 positions matching TRBD2. V gave up 2 bases and J gave up 2 bases; unmatched junction bases: 3. The CDR3 consists of 15 residues. Germline V lookup: CDR1 DFQATT, CDR2 SNEGSKA (reference sequence). The CDR3 spells CSARKSGRAYNEQFF. The CDR3 nucleotides are TGCAGTGCTAGAAAAAGCGGGAGGGCCTACAATGAGCAGTTCTTC.

By its share, this clonotype is large (0.1 to 1%). One end of the junction fails to match germline, which may point to a read error. This sequence joins TRBV29-1 and TRBJ2-2, with D possibly being TRBD1 (6 bases). Per the germline V gene, CDR1 is SQVTM and CDR2 is ANQGSEA. This CDR3 spans 12 amino acids. CDR3 DNA sequence: TGCAGCGTTGAAGAGCCCTCAGGGGTCTCGATTTTT. Translation gives CSVEEPSGVSIF.

Judged by abundance, this clonotype is medium-sized (0.01 to 0.1%). The chain is built from TRBV19 and TRBJ2-7; 8 bases fit TRBD2. The CDR3 covers 15 residues. J was trimmed by 2 bases and V by 4 bases; bases with no gene match: 7. CDR1 is LNHDA, CDR2 SQIVND, per germline (reference sequence). Written as DNA, the CDR3 is TGTGCCAGTAGTAGCAGGCGGGAGGTCGCCTACGAGCAGTACTTC. Protein product: CASSSRREVAYEQYF.

The chain couples TRBV5-1 to TRBJ1-3, with D unclear. This CDR3 has 14 residues. The V end lost 4 bases, the J end lost 4 bases, and 12 bases lay between the germline ends. The germline V gene encodes CDR1 SGHRS and CDR2 YFSETQ. The CDR3, as DNA: TGCGCCAGCAGCGAGCGGGCTGGGGGAAACACCATATATTTT. As protein: CASSERAGGNTIYF.

The rearrangement joins TRBV6-5 to TRBJ1-1; D perhaps matches TRBD1 (6 bases). Germline CDR1 is MNHEY and CDR2 is SVGAGI. The CDR3 sequence is 19 residues long. V lost 2 bases, J lost 6 bases, and 28 bases lay in between. The CDR3 loop is CASSYPGTRPGGTHPEAFF. The CDR3 DNA reads TGTGCCAGCAGTTACCCCGGGACCCGTCCGGGGGGCACACACCCTGAAGCTTTCTTT.

V usage is TRBV28 and J usage is TRBJ2-7, with D maybe TRBD2 (6 bases). The CDR3 has 15 residues. V lost 5 bases to trimming and J lost 7 bases, with 21 bases between them. The V gene's germline CDR1 is MDHEN and CDR2 SYDVKM. CDR3 coding DNA: TGTGCCAGCAGTCCGTCTACTAGCAACCTACGAGAGCAGTACTTC. Encoded protein: CASSPSTSNLREQYF.

The genes are TRBV19 and TRBJ1-3; no clear D. V was pared by 9 bases and J by 9 bases, with 24 bases between. Germline V lookup: CDR1 LNHDA, CDR2 SQIVND (reference sequence). This CDR3 has 15 residues. In DNA, the CDR3 is TGTGCCAGCAACGCCAACACCAGCCCTGTTGCCACCATATATTTT. As protein: CASNANTSPVATIYF.

Sample share makes this clonotype large. The V gene is TRBV29-1, the J gene TRBJ1-5; D not resolved. The CDR3 has 13 amino acids. V shed 4 bases and J shed 0 bases, with 7 bases lying between them. Germline lookup yields CDR1 SQVTM and CDR2 ANQGSEA. In nucleotides, the CDR3 is TGCAGCGTTGGGGAGAATAGCAATCAGCCCCAGCATTTT. Its translation: CSVGENSNQPQHF.

Worth noting for this clonotype: A much more abundant neighbour one base away suggests this may be a read error. The rearrangement links TRBV19 to TRBJ1-2; 10 positions match TRBD1. This CDR3 has 14 residues. Germline loops: CDR1 LNHDA, CDR2 SQIVND (reference sequence). Losses at the gene ends were 7 bases for V and 2 bases for J; bases not matched to a gene: 4. Here the CDR3 reads CASIMGQGNYGYTF. DNA of the CDR3: TGTGCCAGTATTATGGGACAGGGGAACTATGGCTACACCTTC.

By frequency in the sample, this clonotype is large (0.1 to 1%). This chain joins TRBV29-1 and TRBJ1-3, with a weak D call TRBD1 (5 bases). CDR1 and CDR2 from the germline V gene are SQVTM and ANQGSEA. V lost 1 base to trimming and J lost 4 bases, with 14 bases between them. The CDR3 totals 15 residues. Here the CDR3 DNA reads TGCAGCGTTGAAGCGGGCAGGGTCGAGGGAAACACCATATATTTT. Translated, it gives CSVEAGRVEGNTIYF. Combining the CDR3 with reference TRBV29-1 and TRBJ1-3 gives the whole variable domain SAVISQKPSRDICQRGTSLTIQCQVDSQVTMMFWYRQQPGQSLTLIATANQGSEATYESGFVIDKFPISRPNLTFSTLTVSNMSPEDSSIYLCSVEAGRVEGNTIYFGEGSWLTVV.

This chain connects TRBV10-3 to TRBJ2-5; D is undetermined. Germline-derived CDR1 and CDR2 are ENHRY and SYGVKD. Trimming pared 0 bases from V and 5 bases from J, leaving 1 base between. The CDR3 runs to 11 residues. The CDR3 region is CAISESETQYF. In DNA, the CDR3 is TGTGCCATCAGTGAGTCCGAGACCCAGTACTTC.

As regards this clonotype: A single base separates this from a much larger clone, so it may be a read error. The V and J genes are TRBV6-6 and TRBJ2-7; D may be TRBD2 (5 bases). CDR3 length: 13 amino acids. Germline CDR1 MNHNY, CDR2 SVGAGI (reference sequence). The CDR3 DNA reads as TGTTCCAGCAGTACCCCTAGCAGCTACGAGCAGTACTTC. This sequence encodes CSSSTPSSYEQYF.